This T cell receptor (beta chain) was documented in a study of T cells in Graves' hyperthyroidism and ophthalmopathy. TCR beta CDR3 regions were amplified from RNA. The HTBI primer set served for first-round RT-PCR of the TCR CDR3. TCRdb re-called the multiplex PCR reads through MiXCR, storing one row per CDR3 protein. The sample yields hundreds of thousands of distinct CDR3 sequences, about 16% seen once. Patients were excluded for uncontrolled infection, other autoimmune disease, pregnancy or lactation. This CDR3 comprises 14 residues. The germline CDR1 and CDR2 sequences are SGHRS and YFSETQ. V shed 5 bases, J shed 6 bases, and the junction held 8 bases outside the gene matches.

The source material was blood. The receptor was derived from a woman aged 18-30 years with Graves' ophthalmopathy. The chain carries TRBV5-1 and TRBJ2-1; the match to TRBD1 covers 7 bases. CDR3 nucleotide sequence: TGCGCCAGCAGATCGACAGGGTTAGTCAATGAGCAGTTCTTC. It encodes CASRSTGLVNEQFF.